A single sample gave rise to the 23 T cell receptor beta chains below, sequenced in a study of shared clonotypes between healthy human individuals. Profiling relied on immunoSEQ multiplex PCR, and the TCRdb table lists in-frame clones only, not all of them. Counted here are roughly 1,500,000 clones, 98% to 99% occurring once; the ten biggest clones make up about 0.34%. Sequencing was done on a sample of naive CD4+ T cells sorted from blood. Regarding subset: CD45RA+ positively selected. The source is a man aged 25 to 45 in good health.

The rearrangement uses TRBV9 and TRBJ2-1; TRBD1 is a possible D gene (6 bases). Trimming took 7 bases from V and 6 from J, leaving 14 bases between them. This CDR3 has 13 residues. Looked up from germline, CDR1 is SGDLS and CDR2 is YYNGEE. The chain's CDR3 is CASHRVLSNEQFF. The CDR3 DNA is TGTGCCAGCCACAGGGTCCTAAGCAATGAGCAGTTCTTC.

DNA for the CDR3: TGCAGCGCGAGGGAGTACCAAGAGACCCAGTACTTC. Its translation: CSAREYQETQYF. V and J are TRBV29-1 and TRBJ2-5, with D tentatively TRBD2 (5 bases). Deletions cut 7 bases from V and 0 bases from J, with 9 bases between. The CDR3 runs to 12 residues. The germline V gene encodes CDR1 SQVTM and CDR2 ANQGSEA.

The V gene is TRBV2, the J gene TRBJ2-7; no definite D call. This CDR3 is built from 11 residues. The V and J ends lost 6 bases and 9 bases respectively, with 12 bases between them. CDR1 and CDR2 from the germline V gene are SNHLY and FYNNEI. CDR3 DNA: TGTGCCAGCAGGGCGACGGGCGGGCAGTACTTC. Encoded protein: CASRATGGQYF.

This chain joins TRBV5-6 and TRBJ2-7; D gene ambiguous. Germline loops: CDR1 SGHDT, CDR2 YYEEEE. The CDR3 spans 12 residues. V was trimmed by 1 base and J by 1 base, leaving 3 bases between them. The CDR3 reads CASSLMSYEQYF. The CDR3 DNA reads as TGTGCCAGCAGCTTGATGTCCTACGAGCAGTACTTC.

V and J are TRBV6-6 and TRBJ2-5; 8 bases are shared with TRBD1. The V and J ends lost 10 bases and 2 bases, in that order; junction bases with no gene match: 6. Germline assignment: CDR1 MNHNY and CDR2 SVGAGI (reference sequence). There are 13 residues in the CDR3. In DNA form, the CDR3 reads TGTGCCACCAACCGGGACAGGCAAGAGACCCAGTACTTC. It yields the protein CATNRDRQETQYF.

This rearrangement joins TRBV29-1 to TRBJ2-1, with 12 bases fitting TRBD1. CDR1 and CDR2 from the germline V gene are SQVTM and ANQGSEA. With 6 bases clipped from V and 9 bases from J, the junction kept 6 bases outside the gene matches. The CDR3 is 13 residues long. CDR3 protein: CSVRDRGLGEQFF. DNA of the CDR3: TGCAGCGTCCGGGACAGGGGGCTTGGTGAGCAGTTCTTC.

In nucleotides, the CDR3 is TGTGCCAGCAGCTTAGTGGGGGAGGCCGAGCAGTACTTC. Its protein is CASSLVGEAEQYF. The chain has TRBV13 and TRBJ2-7, with D perhaps TRBD2 (6 bases). The germline V gene has CDR1 PRHDT and CDR2 FYEKMQ (reference sequence). V was shortened by 1 base and J by 6 bases, with 10 bases between the two germline ends. The CDR3 runs 13 residues.

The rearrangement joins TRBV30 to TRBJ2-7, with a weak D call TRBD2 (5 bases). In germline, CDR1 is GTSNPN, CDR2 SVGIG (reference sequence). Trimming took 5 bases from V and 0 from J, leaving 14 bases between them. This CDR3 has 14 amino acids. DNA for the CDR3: TGTGCCTGGGGAAGCGGTTTAAGCTCCTACGAGCAGTACTTC. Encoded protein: CAWGSGLSSYEQYF.

Here the CDR3 reads CASTKEQGRTDTQYF. The CDR3 DNA follows: TGCGCCAGCACCAAAGAACAGGGTCGCACAGATACGCAGTATTTT. The chain uses TRBV5-1 and TRBJ2-3; possibly TRBD1 for D (6 bases). With 6 bases removed from V and 1 base from J, the gap between germline ends came to 15 bases. The germline gives CDR1 SGHRS, CDR2 YFSETQ. The CDR3 runs 15 residues.

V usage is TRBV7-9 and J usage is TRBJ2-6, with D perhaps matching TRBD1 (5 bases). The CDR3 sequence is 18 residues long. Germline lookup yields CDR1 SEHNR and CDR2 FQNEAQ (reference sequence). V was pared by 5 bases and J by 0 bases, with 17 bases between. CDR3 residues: CASSPGLATSSGANVLTF. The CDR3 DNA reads TGTGCCAGCAGCCCAGGGTTGGCGACCAGCTCTGGGGCCAACGTCCTGACTTTC.

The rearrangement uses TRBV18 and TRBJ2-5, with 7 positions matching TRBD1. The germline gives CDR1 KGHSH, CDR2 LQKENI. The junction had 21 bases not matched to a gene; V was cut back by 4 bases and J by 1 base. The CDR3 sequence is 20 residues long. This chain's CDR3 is CASSLNFFSSGTVFQETQYF. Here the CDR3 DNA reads TGTGCCAGCTCACTCAATTTTTTTTCGTCCGGGACAGTGTTCCAAGAGACCCAGTACTTC.

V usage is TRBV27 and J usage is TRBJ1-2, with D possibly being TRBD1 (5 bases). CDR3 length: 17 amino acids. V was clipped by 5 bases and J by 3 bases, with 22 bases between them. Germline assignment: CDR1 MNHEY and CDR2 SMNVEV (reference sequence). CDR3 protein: CASSRNTGTVNDYGYTF. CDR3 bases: TGTGCCAGCAGTCGTAACACCGGGACCGTAAATGACTATGGCTACACCTTC.

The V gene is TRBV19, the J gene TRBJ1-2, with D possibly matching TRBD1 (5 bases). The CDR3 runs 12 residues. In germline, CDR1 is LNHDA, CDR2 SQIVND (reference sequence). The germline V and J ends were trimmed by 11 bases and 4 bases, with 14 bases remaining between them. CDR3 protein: CAGRDLRYGYTF. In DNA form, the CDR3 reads TGTGCCGGAAGGGACTTACGCTATGGCTACACCTTC.

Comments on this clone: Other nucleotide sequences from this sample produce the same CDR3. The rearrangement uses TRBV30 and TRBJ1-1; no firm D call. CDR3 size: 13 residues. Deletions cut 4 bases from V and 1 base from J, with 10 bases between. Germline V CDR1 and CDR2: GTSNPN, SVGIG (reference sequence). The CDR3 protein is CAWTLGQNTEAFF. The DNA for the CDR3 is TGTGCCTGGACCCTCGGGCAGAACACTGAAGCTTTCTTT.

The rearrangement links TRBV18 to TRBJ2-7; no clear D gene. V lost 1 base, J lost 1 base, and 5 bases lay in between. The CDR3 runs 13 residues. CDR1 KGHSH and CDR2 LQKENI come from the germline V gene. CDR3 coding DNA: TGTGCCAGCTCACCACGAACTTCCTACGAGCAGTACTTC. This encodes CASSPRTSYEQYF.

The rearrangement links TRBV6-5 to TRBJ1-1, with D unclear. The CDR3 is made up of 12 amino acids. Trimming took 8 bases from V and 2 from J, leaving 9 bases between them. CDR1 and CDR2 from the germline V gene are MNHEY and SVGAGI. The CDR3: CASLNKNTEAFF. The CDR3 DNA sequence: TGTGCCAGCCTGAACAAAAACACTGAAGCTTTCTTT.

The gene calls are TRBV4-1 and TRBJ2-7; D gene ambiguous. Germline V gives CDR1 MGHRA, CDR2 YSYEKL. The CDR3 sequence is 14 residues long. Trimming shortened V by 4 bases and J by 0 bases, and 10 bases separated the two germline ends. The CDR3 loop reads CASSPLPISYEQYF. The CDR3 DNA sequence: TGCGCCAGCAGCCCCCTTCCGATCTCCTACGAGCAGTACTTC.

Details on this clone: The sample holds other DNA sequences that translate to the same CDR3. CDR3 amino acids: CAWSVTYEQYF. The CDR3 DNA follows: TGTGCCTGGAGTGTAACCTACGAGCAGTACTTC. The chain carries TRBV30 and TRBJ2-7; D is uncertain. Germline V gene lookup returns CDR1 GTSNPN and CDR2 SVGIG (reference sequence). This CDR3 is built from 11 residues. V lost 0 bases and J 2 bases, leaving 2 bases between the germline ends.

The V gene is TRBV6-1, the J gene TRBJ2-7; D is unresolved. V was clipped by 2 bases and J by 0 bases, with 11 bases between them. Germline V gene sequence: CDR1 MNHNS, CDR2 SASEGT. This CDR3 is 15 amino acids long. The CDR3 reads CASSEPTRFSYEQYF. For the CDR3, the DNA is TGTGCCAGCAGTGAACCTACAAGGTTCTCCTACGAGCAGTACTTC.

The DNA for the CDR3 is TGTGCCAGCAGCGTCACAGGGACCCAGAACACTGAAGCTTTCTTT. Protein product: CASSVTGTQNTEAFF. V and J are TRBV5-5 and TRBJ1-1, with D perhaps TRBD1 (6 bases). V gave up 4 bases and J gave up 1 base, with 14 bases separating them. The CDR3 is 15 amino acids. CDR1 is SGHKS, CDR2 YYEKEE, per germline (reference sequence).

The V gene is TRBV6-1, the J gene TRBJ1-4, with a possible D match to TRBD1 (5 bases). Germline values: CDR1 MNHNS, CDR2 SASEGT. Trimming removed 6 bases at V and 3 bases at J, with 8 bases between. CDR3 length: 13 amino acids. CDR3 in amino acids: CASRRGANEKLFF. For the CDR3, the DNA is TGTGCCAGCAGGAGAGGGGCTAATGAAAAACTGTTTTTT.

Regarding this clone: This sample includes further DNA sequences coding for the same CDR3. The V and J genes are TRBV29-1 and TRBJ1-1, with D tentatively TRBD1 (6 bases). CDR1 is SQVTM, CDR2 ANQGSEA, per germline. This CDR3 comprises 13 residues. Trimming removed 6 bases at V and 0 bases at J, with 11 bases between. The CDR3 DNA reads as TGCAGCGTCCGACAGGTCCTGAACACTGAAGCTTTCTTT. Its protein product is CSVRQVLNTEAFF.

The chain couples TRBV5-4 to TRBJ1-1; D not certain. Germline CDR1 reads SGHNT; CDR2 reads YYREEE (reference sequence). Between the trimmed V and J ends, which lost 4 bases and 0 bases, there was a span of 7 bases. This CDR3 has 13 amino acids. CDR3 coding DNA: TGTGCCAGCAGCGGGCTAATGAACACTGAAGCTTTCTTT. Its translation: CASSGLMNTEAFF.